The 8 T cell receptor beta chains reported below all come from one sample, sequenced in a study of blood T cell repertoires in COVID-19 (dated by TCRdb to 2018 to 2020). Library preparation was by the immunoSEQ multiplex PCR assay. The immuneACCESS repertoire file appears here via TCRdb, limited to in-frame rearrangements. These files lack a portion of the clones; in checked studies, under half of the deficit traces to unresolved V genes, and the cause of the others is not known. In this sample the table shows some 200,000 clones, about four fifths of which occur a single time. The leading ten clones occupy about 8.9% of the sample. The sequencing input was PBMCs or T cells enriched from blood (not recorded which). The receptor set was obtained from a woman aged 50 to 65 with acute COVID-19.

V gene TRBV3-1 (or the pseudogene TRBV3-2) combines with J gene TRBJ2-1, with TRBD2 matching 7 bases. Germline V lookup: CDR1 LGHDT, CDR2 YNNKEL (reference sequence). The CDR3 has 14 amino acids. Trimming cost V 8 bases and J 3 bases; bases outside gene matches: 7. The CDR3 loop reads CASRSSGGYNEQFF. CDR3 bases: TGTGCCAGCCGGTCTAGCGGAGGCTACAATGAGCAGTTCTTC.

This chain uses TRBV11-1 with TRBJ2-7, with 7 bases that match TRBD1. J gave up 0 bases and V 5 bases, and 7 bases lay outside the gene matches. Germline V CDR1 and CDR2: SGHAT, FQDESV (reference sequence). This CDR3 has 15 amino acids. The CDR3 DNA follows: TGTGCCAGCAGCCCCGACAGGGTGAGCTCCTACGAGCAGTACTTC. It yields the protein CASSPDRVSSYEQYF. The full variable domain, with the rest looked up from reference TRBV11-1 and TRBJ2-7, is EAEVAQSPRYKITEKSQAVAFWCDPISGHATLYWYRQILGQGPELLVQFQDESVVDDSQLPKDRFSAERLKGVDSTLKIQPAELGDSAMYLCASSPDRVSSYEQYFGPGTRLTVT.

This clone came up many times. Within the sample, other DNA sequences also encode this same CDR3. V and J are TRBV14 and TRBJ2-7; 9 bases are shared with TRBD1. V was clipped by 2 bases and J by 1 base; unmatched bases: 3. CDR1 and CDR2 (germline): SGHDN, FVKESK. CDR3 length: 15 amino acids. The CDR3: CASSQMTGGSYEQYF. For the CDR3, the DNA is TGTGCCAGCAGCCAAATGACAGGGGGTTCCTACGAGCAGTACTTC.

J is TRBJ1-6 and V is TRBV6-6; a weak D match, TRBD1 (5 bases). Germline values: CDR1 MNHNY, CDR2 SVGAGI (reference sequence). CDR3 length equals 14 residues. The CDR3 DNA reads TGTGCAGGGGCTCATGACAGTGGAAATTCACCCCTCCACTTT. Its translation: CAGAHDSGNSPLHF.

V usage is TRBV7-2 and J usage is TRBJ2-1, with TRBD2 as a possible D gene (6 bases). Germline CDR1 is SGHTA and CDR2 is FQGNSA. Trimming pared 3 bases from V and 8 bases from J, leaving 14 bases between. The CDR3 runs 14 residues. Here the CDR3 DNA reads TGTGCCAGCAGCTTTATTGGAGGGAGCGATGAGCAGTTCTTC. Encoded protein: CASSFIGGSDEQFF.

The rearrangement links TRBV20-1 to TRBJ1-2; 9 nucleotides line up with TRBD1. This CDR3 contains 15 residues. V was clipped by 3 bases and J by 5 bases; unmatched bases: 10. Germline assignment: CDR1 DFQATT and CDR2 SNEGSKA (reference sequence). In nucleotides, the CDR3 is TGCAGTGCTAGTTCTCCGGGACAGGGAATGTATGGCTACACCTTC. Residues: CSASSPGQGMYGYTF.

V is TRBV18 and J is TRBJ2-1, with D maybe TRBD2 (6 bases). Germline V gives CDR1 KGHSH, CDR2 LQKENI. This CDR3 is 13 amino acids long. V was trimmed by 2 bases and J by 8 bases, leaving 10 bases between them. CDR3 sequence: CASSPTWEDEQFF. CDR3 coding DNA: TGTGCCAGCTCACCAACCTGGGAGGATGAGCAGTTCTTC.

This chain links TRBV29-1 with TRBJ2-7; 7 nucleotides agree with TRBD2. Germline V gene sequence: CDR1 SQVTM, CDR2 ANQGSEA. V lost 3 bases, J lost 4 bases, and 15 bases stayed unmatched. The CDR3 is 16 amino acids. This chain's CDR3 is CSVDGLEGGRTYEQYF. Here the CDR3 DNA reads TGCAGCGTTGACGGTTTGGAGGGAGGGCGAACTTACGAGCAGTACTTC.